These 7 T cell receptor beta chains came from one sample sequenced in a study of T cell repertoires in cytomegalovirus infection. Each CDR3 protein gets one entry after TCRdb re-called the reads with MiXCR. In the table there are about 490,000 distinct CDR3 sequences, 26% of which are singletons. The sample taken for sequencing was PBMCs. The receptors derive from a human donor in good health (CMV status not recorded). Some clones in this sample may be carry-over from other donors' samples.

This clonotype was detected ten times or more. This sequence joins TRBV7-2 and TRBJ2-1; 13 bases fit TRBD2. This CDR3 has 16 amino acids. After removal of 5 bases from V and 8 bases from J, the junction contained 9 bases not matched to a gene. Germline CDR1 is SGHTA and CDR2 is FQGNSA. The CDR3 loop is CASSMTSGRNWHEQFF. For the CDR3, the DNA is TGTGCCAGCAGCATGACTAGCGGGAGGAATTGGCATGAGCAGTTCTTC.

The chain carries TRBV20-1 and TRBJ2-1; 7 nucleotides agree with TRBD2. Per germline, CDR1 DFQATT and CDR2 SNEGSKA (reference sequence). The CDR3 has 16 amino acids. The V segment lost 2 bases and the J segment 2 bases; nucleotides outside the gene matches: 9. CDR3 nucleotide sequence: TGCAGTGCTAGATCTCCCCCGGGAGGAACCTACAATGAGCAGTTCTTC. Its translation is CSARSPPGGTYNEQFF.

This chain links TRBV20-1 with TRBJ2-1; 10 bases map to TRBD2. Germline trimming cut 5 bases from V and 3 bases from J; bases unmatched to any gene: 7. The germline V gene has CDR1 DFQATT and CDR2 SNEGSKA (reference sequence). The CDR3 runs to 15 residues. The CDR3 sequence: CSAPRLAGNYNEQFF. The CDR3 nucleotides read TGCAGTGCTCCACGACTAGCGGGTAACTACAATGAGCAGTTCTTC.

The CDR3 DNA sequence: TGTGCCAGCAGTAACCCAGAACAGGGAGGCACCACTGAAGCTTTCTTT. Residues: CASSNPEQGGTTEAFF. The genes are TRBV6-1 and TRBJ1-1, with D tentatively TRBD1 (6 bases). From germline, CDR1 is MNHNS and CDR2 SASEGT. The ends were cut back, 5 bases at V and 4 bases at J, with 20 bases in the middle. The CDR3 totals 16 residues.

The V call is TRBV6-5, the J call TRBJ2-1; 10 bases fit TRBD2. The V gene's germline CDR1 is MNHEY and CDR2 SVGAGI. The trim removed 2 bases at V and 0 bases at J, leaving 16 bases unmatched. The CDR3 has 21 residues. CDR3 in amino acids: CASSYRAPGLAEKSSYNEQFF. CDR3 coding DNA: TGTGCCAGCAGTTACAGGGCCCCAGGACTAGCGGAAAAAAGCTCCTACAATGAGCAGTTCTTC.

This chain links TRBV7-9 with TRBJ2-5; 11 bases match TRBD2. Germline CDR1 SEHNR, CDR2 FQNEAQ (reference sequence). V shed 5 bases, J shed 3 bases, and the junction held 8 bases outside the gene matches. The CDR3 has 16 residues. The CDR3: CASSRSTSGIKETQYF. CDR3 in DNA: TGTGCCAGCAGCCGTTCGACTAGCGGGATTAAAGAGACCCAGTACTTC.

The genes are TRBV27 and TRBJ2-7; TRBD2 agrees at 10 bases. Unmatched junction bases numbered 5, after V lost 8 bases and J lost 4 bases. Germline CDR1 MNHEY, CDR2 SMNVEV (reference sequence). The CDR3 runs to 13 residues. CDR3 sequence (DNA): TGTGCCAGCCGAGCGGGAGGGCCGTACGAGCAGTACTTC. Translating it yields CASRAGGPYEQYF.